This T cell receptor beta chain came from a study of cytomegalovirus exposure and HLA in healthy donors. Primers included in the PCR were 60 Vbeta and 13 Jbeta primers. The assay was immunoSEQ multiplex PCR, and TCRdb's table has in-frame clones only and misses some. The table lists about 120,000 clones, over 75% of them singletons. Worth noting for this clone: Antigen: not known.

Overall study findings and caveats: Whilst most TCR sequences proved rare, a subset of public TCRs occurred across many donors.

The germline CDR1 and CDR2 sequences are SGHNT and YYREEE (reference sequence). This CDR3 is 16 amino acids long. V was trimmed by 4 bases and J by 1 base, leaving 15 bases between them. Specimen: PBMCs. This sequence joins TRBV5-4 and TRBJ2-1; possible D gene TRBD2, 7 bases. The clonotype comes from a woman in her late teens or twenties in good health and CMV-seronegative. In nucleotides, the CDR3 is TGTGCCAGCAGCCCGCGGGGGCAAAGATCCTACAATGAGCAGTTCTTC. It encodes CASSPRGQRSYNEQFF.